This T cell receptor (beta chain) was documented in a study of T-cell reconstitution after alpha-beta-depleted transplantation in children. The study, taken as a whole, reports: One year post-transplant, T-cell counts and diversity were largely derived from T cells produced anew.

Researchers prepared the TCRbeta library using unique molecular identifiers, the study reports. TCRdb reprocessed the PCR reads via MiXCR and lists one record per CDR3 protein. The sample records 250,000 to 400,000 distinct CDR3 sequences, approximately 23% being singletons. This clonotype has at least ten counts. Its specificity is not known. The CDR3 length is 15 residues. CDR1 is SGHRS, CDR2 YFSETQ, per germline. V gave up 0 bases and J gave up 1 base; unmatched junction bases: 1. The sequence derives from a male patient younger than 18 who had a stem cell transplant for acute lymphoblastic leukemia, so the T cells may come from the graft donor. The specimen was PBMCs, mostly from graft donor cells, collected 180 days after TCRalphabeta/CD19-depleted stem cell transplant. The rearrangement joins TRBV5-1 to TRBJ2-3; 8 bases fit TRBD1. CDR3 sequence reads: CASSLGDRRTDTQYF. In DNA, the CDR3 is TGCGCCAGCAGCTTGGGGGACAGGCGCACAGATACGCAGTATTTT.